This TCR beta chain was obtained from a study of kidney transplant recipient with SARS-CoV-2 infection. V lost 7 bases and J 0 bases, leaving 10 bases between the germline ends. CDR3 length: 14 residues. The germline V gene has CDR1 MNHEY and CDR2 SVGEGT. A single record per CDR3 protein comes from TCRdb applying MiXCR to the reads. The sample shows 200,000 to 300,000 distinct CDR3 sequences, 29% of them seen only once. There are many counts of this clonotype. The source was a blood sample, collected at baseline and around day 110 from a kidney transplant recipient. The TCR was taken from a male patient between 25 and 39 years old who had COVID-19 and was a kidney transplant recipient. Some T cells may arise from the graft donor. V gene TRBV6-2 or TRBV6-3 combines with J gene TRBJ1-5; D is perhaps TRBD1 (6 bases). The chain's CDR3 is CASTTGSSNQPQHF. The CDR3 DNA reads TGTGCCAGCACCACAGGGTCTAGCAATCAGCCCCAGCATTTT.